This T cell receptor (beta chain) stems from a study of cytomegalovirus exposure and HLA in healthy donors. Study in general: Earlier sequencing of about 179 million T cells yielded approximately 100 million unique TCR beta sequences.

The study's findings and limits: An assumption of roughly uniform sequencing depth across donors underlay the presence/absence analyses.

This CDR3 is built from 16 residues. In the case of this clone: Its antigen is not identified.

This PCR relied on a set of 60 Vbeta primers and 13 Jbeta primers. The protocol was immunoSEQ multiplex PCR, while the TCRdb copy is restricted to in-frame clones and leaves out a portion. The table includes 90,000 to 140,000 clones, around four fifths detected once. This clonotype was sampled from a woman in her forties in good health and CMV-seropositive. The V call is TRBV21-1, the J call TRBJ1-2; no DNA check was done on the table's D call, TRBD1. TRBV21-1 is described as a pseudogene. Sequences were obtained from PBMCs. CDR3 in amino acids: CASNRPGQGGVYGYTF. DNA for the CDR3: TGTGCCAGCAACCGACCGGGACAGGGCGGCGTCTATGGCTACACCTTC.